The present TCR beta chain was sequenced within a study of post-analysis software for immune sequencing data. Study-level points and caveats: Four or five TRBV segments were more frequent in patients than controls; TRBV5-6, TRBV5-1 and TRBV20-1 belonged to this group. Normalized Chao1 diversity was significantly reduced in patients versus controls.

Germline V CDR1 and CDR2: DFQATT, SNEGSKA (reference sequence). The CDR3 covers 16 residues. V shed 3 bases and J 4 bases; nucleotides not matched to a gene: 8. This clonotype was observed many times. Its antigen is still unknown. Unique-molecular-identifier-tagged TCR beta cDNA libraries were used. TCRdb processed the PCR reads anew with MiXCR; each CDR3 protein has one entry. This table holds fewer than 850,000 distinct CDR3 sequences, less than 35% found once. Sequenced input: blood. This TCR was sampled from a girl aged 10-17 years with multiple sclerosis. The V call is TRBV20-1, the J call TRBJ2-1; 11 bases fit TRBD2. The CDR3 DNA follows: TGCAGTGCTAGCGGGGATAGCGGGAGGGTTTACAATGAGCAGTTCTTC. Translation: CSASGDSGRVYNEQFF.